These 4 T cell receptor beta chains came from one sample sequenced in a study of cytomegalovirus exposure and HLA in healthy donors. The PCR ran on 60 Vbeta and 13 Jbeta primers. The table came from immunoSEQ multiplex PCR; TCRdb's copy has only in-frame clones and leaves some out. The sample yields approximately 190,000 clones, around 86% seen once. Sequencing was carried out using PBMCs. The origin of the receptors is a woman in her forties or fifties in good health and CMV-seropositive.

V is TRBV15 and J is TRBJ2-7; 12 bases fit TRBD1. CDR1 is LNHNV and CDR2 is YYDKDF in the germline V gene (reference sequence). Trimming cost V 1 base and J 6 bases; bases outside gene matches: 4. The CDR3 is 15 amino acids. The chain's CDR3 is CATSRAGTGGGEQYF. For the CDR3, the DNA is TGTGCCACCAGCAGAGCGGGGACAGGGGGCGGCGAGCAGTACTTC.

J is TRBJ2-7 and V is TRBV28, with a possible D match to TRBD2 (5 bases). This CDR3 has 15 amino acids. The V gene's germline CDR1 is MDHEN and CDR2 SYDVKM. Trimming left V 4 bases short and J 0 bases short, with 13 bases between. The CDR3, as DNA: TGTGCCAGCAGTTCGGAAGCGGAGAGCTCCTACGAGCAGTACTTC. Translated: CASSSEAESSYEQYF.

The gene calls are TRBV7-9 and TRBJ2-5, with D perhaps matching TRBD2 (5 bases). The germline V and J ends were trimmed by 2 bases and 5 bases, with 9 bases remaining between them. Germline CDR1 and CDR2: SEHNR and FQNEAQ (reference sequence). The CDR3 length is 13 residues. The CDR3: CASSLSGSETQYF. The CDR3, as DNA: TGTGCCAGCAGCTTATCGGGGTCGGAGACCCAGTACTTC.

The chain combines TRBV9 with TRBJ2-3, with D possibly being TRBD2 (6 bases). The CDR3 covers 14 residues. The germline gives CDR1 SGDLS, CDR2 YYNGEE. The V and J ends lost 0 bases and 4 bases respectively, with 9 bases between them. CDR3 nucleotide sequence: TGTGCCAGCAGCGTAGTGAGGGACTCAGATACGCAGTATTTT. Its protein is CASSVVRDSDTQYF.